This T cell receptor beta chain emerged from a study of T cell responses to AZD1222 COVID-19 vaccine. Notes on the study in general: Among the donors, most were white British and more were female, and clonal diversity was possibly underestimated. Spike-specific TCR breadth rose after two AZD1222 doses, and depth rose as well. Epitopes outside B.1.351 and B.1.1.7 mutated regions reportedly drew nearly half of spike TCRs. Baseline testing showed seropositivity in only a handful of AZD1222 recipients.

V shed 6 bases, J shed 2 bases, and the junction held 3 bases outside the gene matches. Per the germline V gene, CDR1 is SGHRS and CDR2 is YFSETQ. The CDR3 length is 15 residues. Profiling relied on immunoSEQ multiplex PCR, and the TCRdb table lists in-frame clones only, not all of them. The profile shows around 110,000 clones, roughly 93% of them singletons. Regarding this clone: What it binds is not known.

V is TRBV5-1 and J is TRBJ2-3; 13 bases map to TRBD2. The receptor's source is an adult who received the AZD1222 COVID-19 vaccine. The sequencing used peripheral blood, collected 28 days after the second AZD1222 dose. CDR3 nucleotide sequence: TGCGCCAGCATGGGACTAGCGGGATCCACAGATACGCAGTATTTT. Protein: CASMGLAGSTDTQYF.